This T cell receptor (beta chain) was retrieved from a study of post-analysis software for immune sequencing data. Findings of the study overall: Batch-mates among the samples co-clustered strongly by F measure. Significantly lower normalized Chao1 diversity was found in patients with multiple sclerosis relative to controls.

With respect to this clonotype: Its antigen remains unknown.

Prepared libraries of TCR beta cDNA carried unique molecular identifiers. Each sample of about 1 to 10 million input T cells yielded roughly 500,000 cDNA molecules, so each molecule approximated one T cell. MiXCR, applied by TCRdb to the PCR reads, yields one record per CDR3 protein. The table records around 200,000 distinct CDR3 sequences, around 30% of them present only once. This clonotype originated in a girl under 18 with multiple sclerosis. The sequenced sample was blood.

CDR3 in amino acids: CASSEWPGGAGGGSYNEQFF. Written as DNA, the CDR3 is TGTGCCAGCAGTGAATGGCCAGGGGGCGCGGGCGGGGGCTCCTACAATGAGCAGTTCTTC. This chain connects TRBV25-1 to TRBJ2-1; a weak D match, TRBD1 (8 bases). Germline V lookup: CDR1 MGHDK, CDR2 SYGVNS. CDR3 size: 20 residues. V dropped 1 base and J dropped 0 bases, with 22 bases sitting between them.